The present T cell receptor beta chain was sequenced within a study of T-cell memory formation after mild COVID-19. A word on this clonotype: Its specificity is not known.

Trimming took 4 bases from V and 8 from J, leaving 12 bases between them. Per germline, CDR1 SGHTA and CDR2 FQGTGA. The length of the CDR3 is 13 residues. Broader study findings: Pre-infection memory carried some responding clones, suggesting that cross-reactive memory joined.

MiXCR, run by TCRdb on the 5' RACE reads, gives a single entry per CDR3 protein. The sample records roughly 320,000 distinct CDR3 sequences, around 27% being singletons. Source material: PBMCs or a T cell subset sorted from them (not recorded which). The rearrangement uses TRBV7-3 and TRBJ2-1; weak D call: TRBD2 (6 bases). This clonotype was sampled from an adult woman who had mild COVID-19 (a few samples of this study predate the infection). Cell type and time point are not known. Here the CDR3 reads CASSSDPGDEQFF. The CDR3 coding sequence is TGTGCCAGCAGCTCGGACCCGGGAGATGAGCAGTTCTTC.